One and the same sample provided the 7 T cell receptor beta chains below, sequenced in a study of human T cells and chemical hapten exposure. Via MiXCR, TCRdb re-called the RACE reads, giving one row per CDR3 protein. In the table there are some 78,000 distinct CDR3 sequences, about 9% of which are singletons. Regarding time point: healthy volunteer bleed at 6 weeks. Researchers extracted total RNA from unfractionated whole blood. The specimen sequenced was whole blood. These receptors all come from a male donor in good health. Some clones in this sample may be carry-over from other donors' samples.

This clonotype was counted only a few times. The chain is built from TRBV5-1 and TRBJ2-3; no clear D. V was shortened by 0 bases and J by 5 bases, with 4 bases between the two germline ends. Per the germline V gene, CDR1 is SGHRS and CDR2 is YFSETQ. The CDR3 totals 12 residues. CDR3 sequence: CASSLGVDTQYF. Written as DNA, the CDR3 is TGCGCCAGCAGCTTGGGCGTAGATACGCAGTATTTT.

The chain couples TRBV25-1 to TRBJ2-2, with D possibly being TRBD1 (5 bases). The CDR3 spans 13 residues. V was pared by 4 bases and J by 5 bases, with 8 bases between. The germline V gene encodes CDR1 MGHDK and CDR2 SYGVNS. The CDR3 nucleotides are TGTGCCAGCAGTGTACGGACAACCGGGGAGCTGTTTTTT. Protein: CASSVRTTGELFF.

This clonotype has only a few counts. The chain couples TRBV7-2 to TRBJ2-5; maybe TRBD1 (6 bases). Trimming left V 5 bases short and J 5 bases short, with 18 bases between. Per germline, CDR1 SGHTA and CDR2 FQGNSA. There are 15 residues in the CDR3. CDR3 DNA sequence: TGTGCCAGCAGCCCCCCGGCTGGCAGGGGTGAGACCCAGTACTTC. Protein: CASSPPAGRGETQYF.

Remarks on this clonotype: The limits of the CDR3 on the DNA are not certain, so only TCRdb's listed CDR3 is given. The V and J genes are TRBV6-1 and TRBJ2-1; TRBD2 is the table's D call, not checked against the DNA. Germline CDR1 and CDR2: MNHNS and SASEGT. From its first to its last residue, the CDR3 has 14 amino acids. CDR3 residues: CASTVAGGTLLKFF.

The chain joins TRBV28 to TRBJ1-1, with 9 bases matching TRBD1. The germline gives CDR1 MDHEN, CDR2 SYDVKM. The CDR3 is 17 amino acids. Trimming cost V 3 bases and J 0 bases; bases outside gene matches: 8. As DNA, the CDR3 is TGTGCCAGCAGTTTGCCCCCGACAGGGGGTATGAACACTGAAGCTTTCTTT. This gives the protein CASSLPPTGGMNTEAFF.

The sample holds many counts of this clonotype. The CDR3 nucleotides are TGTGCCAGCCTCCTAGCGGGACAGGAGCAGTTCTTC. This codes for CASLLAGQEQFF. The chain uses TRBV6-1 and TRBJ2-1; 9 bases fit TRBD2. Trimming removed 8 bases from V and 10 bases from J; junction bases left unmatched: 6. There are 12 residues in the CDR3. In germline, CDR1 is MNHNS, CDR2 SASEGT.

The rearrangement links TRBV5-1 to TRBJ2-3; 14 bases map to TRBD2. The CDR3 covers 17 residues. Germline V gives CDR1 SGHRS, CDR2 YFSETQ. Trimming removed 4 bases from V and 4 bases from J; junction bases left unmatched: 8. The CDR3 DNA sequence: TGCGCCAGCAGCCCCGGACTAGCGGGGGGTCGCCCAGATACGCAGTATTTT. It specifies CASSPGLAGGRPDTQYF.